A single sample gave rise to the 14 T cell receptor beta chains below, sequenced in a study of molecular identifiers for immune sequencing clone quantification. TCRdb reprocessed the PCR reads via MiXCR and lists one record per CDR3 protein. The sample lists some 320,000 distinct CDR3 sequences, about a fifth occurring once. Sequencing was carried out using naive CD8+ T cells from blood, with Jurkat cell RNA spiked in. Noted subset: FACS-sorted CD8+CD4-CCR7+CD45RA+ naive T cells. Every receptor here comes from a human donor in good health. Some libraries in this study had Jurkat cell RNA spiked in.

Only a few counts were recorded for this clonotype. CDR3: CASTGAYNSPLHF. The CDR3 coding sequence is TGTGCCAGTACAGGGGCATATAATTCACCCCTCCACTTT. V usage is TRBV27 and J usage is TRBJ1-6; the match to TRBD1 covers 7 bases. This CDR3 is built from 13 residues. V trimming: 9 bases; J trimming: 4 bases; junction bases outside the gene matches: 3. Per germline, CDR1 MNHEY and CDR2 SMNVEV (reference sequence).

Ten or more counts support this clonotype. The rearrangement joins TRBV27 to TRBJ1-2; TRBD1 might be the D (6 bases). This CDR3 has 13 amino acids. The V gene's germline CDR1 is MNHEY and CDR2 SMNVEV (reference sequence). The germline V and J ends were trimmed by 2 bases and 4 bases, with 8 bases remaining between them. In nucleotides, the CDR3 is TGTGCCAGCAGTTTAGGAGGGGGCTATGGCTACACCTTC. It codes for CASSLGGGYGYTF.

This clonotype was seen repeatedly, ten times or more. The CDR3 loop reads CSARSGTARIFGYGYTF. In nucleotides, the CDR3 is TGCAGTGCTAGATCCGGGACAGCGAGGATTTTTGGCTATGGCTACACCTTC. The chain couples TRBV20-1 to TRBJ1-2; 7 nucleotides agree with TRBD1. The CDR3 runs to 17 residues. V dropped 2 bases and J dropped 4; count of bases not matched to a gene: 16. Germline V CDR1 and CDR2: DFQATT, SNEGSKA (reference sequence).

This clonotype was picked up many times. This sequence joins TRBV4-3 and TRBJ2-7; D is unresolved. The CDR3 consists of 14 residues. The V end was cut by 0 bases, the J end by 3 bases, with 9 bases between. Germline assignment: CDR1 LGHNA and CDR2 YSLEER. The CDR3 region has the DNA TGCGCCAGCAGCCAAGACAAGGGTTACTACGAGCAGTACTTC. Encoded protein: CASSQDKGYYEQYF.

This clonotype was seen many times. The rearrangement links TRBV5-1 to TRBJ2-7, with 9 bases fitting TRBD1. With 1 base clipped from V and 4 bases from J, the junction kept 6 bases outside the gene matches. The CDR3 runs to 15 residues. The V gene's germline CDR1 is SGHRS and CDR2 YFSETQ. CDR3 amino acids: CASSLTGTGIYEQYF. DNA of the CDR3: TGCGCCAGCAGCTTGACCGGGACAGGGATTTACGAGCAGTACTTC.

This clonotype was seen a few times. The V call is TRBV3-2, the J call TRBJ2-4. TRBV3-2 is a pseudogene locus. The CDR3 has 13 amino acids. CDR3 amino acids: CASTLLDNHIQYF. CDR3 coding DNA: TGTGCCAGCACCCTTCTAGACAACCACATTCAGTACTTC.

This clonotype was observed many times. V and J are TRBV7-2 and TRBJ1-1; D unclear. Trimming removed 7 bases from V and 6 bases from J, with 18 bases in between. Germline V CDR1 and CDR2: SGHTA, FQGNSA. The CDR3 totals 14 residues. The CDR3 here is CASKDWNDNSEAFF. As DNA, the CDR3 is TGTGCCAGCAAAGATTGGAATGACAACTCTGAAGCTTTCTTT.

Concerning this clonotype itself: A much larger clone sits a single nucleotide away, making a read error possible. The chain employs TRBV13 and TRBJ1-6, with TRBD1 matching 11 bases. This CDR3 region has 15 residues. CDR1 and CDR2 (germline): PRHDT, FYEKMQ (reference sequence). CDR3 bases: TGTGCCAGCAGCTCTACGGGACAGGGGGGTTCACCCTTCCACTTT. Its translation: CASSSTGQGGSPFHF.

As to this clonotype: Germline and junction disagree at one end, which may indicate a read error. The chain employs TRBV3-1 and TRBJ2-1; no clear D. In germline, CDR1 is LGHDT, CDR2 YNNKEL (reference sequence). This CDR3 is 15 amino acids long. The CDR3 DNA sequence: TGTGCCAGCAGCCAAGAAGACGTGGGGTACAGTGAGCAGTTCTTC. Encoded protein: CASSQEDVGYSEQFF.

This clonotype was observed at least ten times. The rearrangement uses TRBV7-3 and TRBJ2-2; D not certain. The V end lost 1 base, the J end lost 3 bases, and 9 bases lay between the germline ends. Per the germline V gene, CDR1 is SGHTA and CDR2 is FQGTGA. The CDR3 spans 15 residues. The DNA for the CDR3 is TGTGCCAGCAGCTTAAGCGGCCCTTACACCGGGGAGCTGTTTTTT. Translated, it gives CASSLSGPYTGELFF. Filled out from reference TRBV7-3 and TRBJ2-2, the complete variable domain reads GAGVSQTPSNKVTEKGKYVELRCDPISGHTALYWYRQSLGQGPEFLIYFQGTGAADDSGLPNDRFFAVRPEGSVSTLKIQRTERGDSAVYLCASSLSGPYTGELFFGEGSRLTVL.

Comment on this clonotype: A junction boundary mismatches the germline segment, possibly from a read error. The chain couples TRBV7-9 to TRBJ2-7; D remains ambiguous. The V gene's germline CDR1 is SEHNR and CDR2 FQNEAQ (reference sequence). The length of the CDR3 is 12 residues. The CDR3 nucleotides read TGTGCCAGCAGCTCCTCGGCCGACGAGCGGTACTTC. Protein product: CASSSSADERYF. The full variable domain, with the rest looked up from reference TRBV7-9 and TRBJ2-7, is DTGVSQNPRHKITKRGQNVTFRCDPISEHNRLYWYRQTLGQGPEFLTYFQNEAQLEKSRLLSDRFSAERPKGSFSTLEIQRTEQGDSAMYLCASSSSADERYFGPGTRLTVT.

This clonotype was recorded many times. The chain is built from TRBV6-5 and TRBJ2-7; tentatively, D is TRBD1 (5 bases). The CDR3 covers 14 residues. Trimming stripped 2 bases from V and 0 bases from J, with 8 bases between. CDR1 and CDR2 (germline): MNHEY, SVGAGI. This chain's CDR3 is CASSYTDSSYEQYF. Here the CDR3 DNA reads TGTGCCAGCAGTTACACAGACAGCTCCTACGAGCAGTACTTC.

On this clonotype: As the CDR3 is not closed by the conserved phenylalanine or tryptophan, this likely results from a read error. This rearrangement joins TRBV12-3 or TRBV12-4 to TRBJ2-3; 9 nucleotides agree with TRBD2. CDR3 length: 15 amino acids. CDR3 nucleotides: TGTGCCAGCAGTCCTCTTAGCGGGGGCACAGGTACGCAGTATGTT. It encodes CASSPLSGGTGTQYV.

Notes on this clonotype: This may be a read error, as it is one base from a much larger clone. The missing conserved phenylalanine or tryptophan at the end of this CDR3 makes a read error likely. The CDR3 region has the DNA TGTGCCAGCAGTCGGACTGGCAATGAGCAGTTCCTC. Its protein is CASSRTGNEQFL. This chain connects TRBV12-3 or TRBV12-4 to TRBJ2-1; maybe TRBD2 (5 bases). V lost 5 bases and J 6 bases, leaving 8 bases between the germline ends. This CDR3 is 12 amino acids long.